This entry concerns a single T cell receptor beta chain. The PCR had 60 Vbeta and 13 Jbeta primers. Source study methods: Unique TCR beta chains totaled around 86 million in a later count, with around 10 million of them shared. TCRdb's table, derived via immunoSEQ multiplex PCR, lists solely in-frame clones and lacks some. V and J calls and clone size are those listed in that table; D and trimming were worked out from the DNA. Of 120,000 to 150,000 clones detected, around 72% appear once; the ten largest clones hold 1% to 1.5%. The germline V gene encodes CDR1 SGHDN and CDR2 FVKESK. The CDR3 covers 15 residues. V was trimmed by 1 base and J by 4 bases, leaving 13 bases between them. These data are taken from a study of cytomegalovirus exposure and HLA in healthy donors.

This TCR was recovered from a woman in her thirties or forties in good health and CMV-seronegative. The sample comprised PBMCs. This chain uses TRBV14 with TRBJ1-2; D not certain. The CDR3 reads CASSQGQARGYGYTF. The CDR3, as DNA: TGTGCCAGCAGCCAAGGGCAGGCGCGGGGCTATGGCTACACCTTC.